This entry describes one TCR beta chain. These data come from a study of T cell changes during pregnancy in multiple sclerosis. Repertoires were generated with immunoSEQ multiplex PCR, while TCRdb's copy carries only in-frame clones and drops some. Of 84,000 or so clones in the sample, 94% were seen once. In germline, CDR1 is SGHVS, CDR2 FQNEAQ. V lost 7 bases and J 6 bases, leaving 13 bases between the germline ends. The CDR3 totals 12 residues. The genes are TRBV7-8 and TRBJ2-7; perhaps TRBD2 as D (5 bases). This TCR came from a female donor with multiple sclerosis, enrolled in a pregnancy study. Sequencing used peripheral blood, obtained in the third trimester of pregnancy. The CDR3 region has the DNA TGTGCCAGCACTCAGAGGGCCGCCGAGCAGTACTTC. This translates into CASTQRAAEQYF.